This TCR beta chain originates from a study of T-cell memory formation after mild COVID-19. Study-wide context: Each donor largely had its own TCR clusters.

Study conclusions and caveats: What remained unconfirmed was the SARS-CoV-2 specificity of second-wave clones peaking on day 37.

Sample barcodes and UMIs were carried by the TCR alpha and TCR beta cDNA libraries that 5'RACE generated with constant-segment primers. TCRdb independently ran MiXCR on the 5' RACE reads; one entry per CDR3 protein. The sample includes roughly 480,000 distinct CDR3 sequences, approximately 23% seen only once; the top ten take around 13%. This clonotype appeared many times. The target antigen is unknown. The clonotype comes from an adult woman who had mild COVID-19 (a few samples of this study predate the infection). Cell type and time point are not known. Sequencing input: PBMCs or a T cell subset sorted from them (not recorded which).

Written as DNA, the CDR3 is TGTGCCAGCAGCTTAGGCCAAGTCACAGATACGCAGTATTTT. The encoded protein is CASSLGQVTDTQYF. The chain joins TRBV7-3 to TRBJ2-3; D call uncertain. The V end was cut by 2 bases, the J end by 2 bases, with 8 bases between. The CDR3 runs 14 residues. Germline V lookup: CDR1 SGHTA, CDR2 FQGTGA.